The 3 T cell receptor beta chains reported below all come from one sample, sequenced in a study of response to subunit inactivated influenza vaccine. Each CDR3 protein gets one entry after TCRdb re-called the RT-PCR reads with MiXCR. This table holds about 650,000 distinct CDR3 sequences, 14% found once. The source material was PBMCs from blood, sampled roughly 2 weeks before vaccination. The receptors stem from a man aged 50-60 years who received an inactivated influenza vaccine.

CDR3: CATGGASTDTQYF. The CDR3, as DNA: TGTGCCACTGGGGGGGCTAGCACAGATACGCAGTATTTT. The chain carries TRBV15 and TRBJ2-3; possible D gene TRBD2, 7 bases. The CDR3 has 13 residues. CDR1 is LNHNV, CDR2 YYDKDF, per germline (reference sequence). Trimming removed 9 bases at V and 0 bases at J, with 10 bases between.

The chain has TRBV2 and TRBJ2-7, with TRBD1 matching over 9 bases. In germline, CDR1 is SNHLY, CDR2 FYNNEI. The V gene end was trimmed by 6 bases and the J gene end by 6 bases; junction bases not matched to a gene: 9. This CDR3 has 14 residues. The DNA of the CDR3 is TGTGCCAGCAGGAAACAGGGGGCCCGGCCCGAGCAGTACTTC. Its protein is CASRKQGARPEQYF. Looking up the rest from reference TRBV2 and TRBJ2-7 gives the full variable domain: EPEVTQTPSHQVTQMGQEVILRCVPISNHLYFYWYRQILGQKVEFLVSFYNNEISEKSEIFDDQFSVERPDGSNFTLKIRSTKLEDSAMYFCASRKQGARPEQYFGPGTRLTVT.

In DNA, the CDR3 is TGTGCCAGCAGCTTAGCAACAGGGAACTATGGCTACACCTTC. Translated: CASSLATGNYGYTF. J is TRBJ1-2 and V is TRBV7-2; weak D call: TRBD1 (6 bases). This CDR3 contains 14 residues. Germline CDR1 SGHTA, CDR2 FQGNSA. V shed 0 bases and J shed 2 bases, with 7 bases lying between them.